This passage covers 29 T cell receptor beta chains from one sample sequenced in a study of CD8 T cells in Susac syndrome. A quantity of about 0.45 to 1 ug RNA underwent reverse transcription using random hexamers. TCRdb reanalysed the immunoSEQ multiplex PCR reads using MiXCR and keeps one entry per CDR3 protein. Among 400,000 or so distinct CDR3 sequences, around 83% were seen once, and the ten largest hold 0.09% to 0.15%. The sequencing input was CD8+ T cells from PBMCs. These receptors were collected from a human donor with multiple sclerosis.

The CDR3 DNA reads TGTGCCAGCAGTTCTGCAGGTACCTACGAGCAGTACTTC. Protein: CASSSAGTYEQYF. The rearrangement joins TRBV27 to TRBJ2-7; unclear D gene. V shed 4 bases and J shed 2 bases, with 9 bases lying between them. This CDR3 has 13 residues. Per germline, CDR1 MNHEY and CDR2 SMNVEV (reference sequence).

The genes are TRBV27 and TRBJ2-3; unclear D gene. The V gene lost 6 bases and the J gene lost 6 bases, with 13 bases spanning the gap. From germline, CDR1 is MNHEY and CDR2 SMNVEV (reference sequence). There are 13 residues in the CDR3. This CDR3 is CASSSMLGDTQYF. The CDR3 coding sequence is TGTGCCAGCAGCTCCATGCTTGGTGATACGCAGTATTTT.

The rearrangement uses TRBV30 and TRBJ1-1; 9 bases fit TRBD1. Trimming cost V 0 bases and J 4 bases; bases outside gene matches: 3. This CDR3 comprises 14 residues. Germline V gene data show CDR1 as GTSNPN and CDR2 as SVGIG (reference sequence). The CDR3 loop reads CAWSVGTGLTEAFF. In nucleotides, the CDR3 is TGTGCCTGGAGTGTGGGGACAGGGCTCACTGAAGCTTTCTTT.

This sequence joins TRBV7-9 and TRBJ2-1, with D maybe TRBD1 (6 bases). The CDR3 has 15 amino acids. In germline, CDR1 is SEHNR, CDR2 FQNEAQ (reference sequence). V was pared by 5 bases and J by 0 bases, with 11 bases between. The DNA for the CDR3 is TGTGCCAGCAGCCACAGGGCTAGCTCCTACAATGAGCAGTTCTTC. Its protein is CASSHRASSYNEQFF.

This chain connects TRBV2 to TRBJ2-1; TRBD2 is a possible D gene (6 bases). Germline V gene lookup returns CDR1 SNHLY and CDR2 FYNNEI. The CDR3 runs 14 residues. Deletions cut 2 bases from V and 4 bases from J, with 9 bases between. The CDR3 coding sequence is TGTGCCAGCAGTGAATTGACTAGTTACAATGAGCAGTTCTTC. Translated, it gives CASSELTSYNEQFF.

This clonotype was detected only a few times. The CDR3 sequence: CASSYSPSTQPQHF. As DNA, the CDR3 is TGTGCCAGCAGTTACTCCCCCAGTACGCAGCCCCAGCATTTT. The chain links TRBV6-5 to TRBJ1-5; D is unclear. In germline, CDR1 is MNHEY, CDR2 SVGAGI. The CDR3 contains 14 residues. The V end was cut by 0 bases, the J end by 7 bases, with 10 bases between.

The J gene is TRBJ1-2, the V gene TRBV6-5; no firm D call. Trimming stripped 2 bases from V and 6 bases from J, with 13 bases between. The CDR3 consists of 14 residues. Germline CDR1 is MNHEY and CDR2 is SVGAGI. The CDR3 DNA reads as TGTGCCAGCAGTTACAATTCGGCAGAGCATGGCTACACCTTC. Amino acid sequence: CASSYNSAEHGYTF.

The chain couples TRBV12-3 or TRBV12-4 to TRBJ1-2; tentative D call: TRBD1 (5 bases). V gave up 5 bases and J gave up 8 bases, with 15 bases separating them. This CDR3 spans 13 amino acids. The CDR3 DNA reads TGTGCCAGCAGTAGACCCGGGGCGAGAGGCTACACCTTC. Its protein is CASSRPGARGYTF.

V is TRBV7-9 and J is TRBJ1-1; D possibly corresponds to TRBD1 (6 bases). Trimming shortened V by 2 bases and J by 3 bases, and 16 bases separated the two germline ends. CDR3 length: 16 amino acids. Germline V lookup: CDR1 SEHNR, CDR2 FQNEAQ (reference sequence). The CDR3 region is CASSLRGGAEDTEAFF. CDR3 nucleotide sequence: TGTGCCAGCAGCTTAAGGGGGGGCGCGGAGGACACTGAAGCTTTCTTT.

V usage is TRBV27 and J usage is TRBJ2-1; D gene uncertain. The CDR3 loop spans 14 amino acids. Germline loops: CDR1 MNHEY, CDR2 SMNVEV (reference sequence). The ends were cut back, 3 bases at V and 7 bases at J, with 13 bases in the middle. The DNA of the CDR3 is TGTGCCAGCAGTTTCTCCAACCCGGTTAATGAGCAGTTCTTC. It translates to CASSFSNPVNEQFF.

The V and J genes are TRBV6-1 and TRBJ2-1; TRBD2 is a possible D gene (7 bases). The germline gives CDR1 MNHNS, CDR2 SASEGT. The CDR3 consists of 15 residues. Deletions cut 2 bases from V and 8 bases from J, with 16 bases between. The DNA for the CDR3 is TGTGCCAGCAGTGAACTGTCGGGGGGCGGAGATGAGCAGTTCTTC. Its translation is CASSELSGGGDEQFF.

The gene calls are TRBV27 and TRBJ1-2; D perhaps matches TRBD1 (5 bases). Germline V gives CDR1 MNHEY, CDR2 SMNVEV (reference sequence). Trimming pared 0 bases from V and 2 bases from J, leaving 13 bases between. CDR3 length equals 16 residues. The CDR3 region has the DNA TGTGCCAGCAGTTTATCGGGGGACGGAGCGAACTATGGCTACACCTTC. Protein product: CASSLSGDGANYGYTF.

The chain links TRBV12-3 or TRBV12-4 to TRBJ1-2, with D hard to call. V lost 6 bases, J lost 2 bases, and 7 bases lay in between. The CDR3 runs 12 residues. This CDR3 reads CASSRKNYGYTF. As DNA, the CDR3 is TGTGCCAGCAGCCGGAAGAACTATGGCTACACCTTC.

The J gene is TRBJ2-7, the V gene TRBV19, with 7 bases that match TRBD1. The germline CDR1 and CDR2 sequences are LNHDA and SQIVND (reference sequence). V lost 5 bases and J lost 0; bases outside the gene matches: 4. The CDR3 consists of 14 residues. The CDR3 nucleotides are TGTGCCAGTAGTCCGGGACAGTCCTCCTACGAGCAGTACTTC. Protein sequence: CASSPGQSSYEQYF.

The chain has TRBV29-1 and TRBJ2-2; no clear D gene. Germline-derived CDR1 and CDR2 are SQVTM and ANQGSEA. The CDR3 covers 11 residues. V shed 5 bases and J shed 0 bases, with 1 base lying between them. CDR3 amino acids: CSVSNTGELFF. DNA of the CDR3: TGCAGCGTTTCGAACACCGGGGAGCTGTTTTTT.

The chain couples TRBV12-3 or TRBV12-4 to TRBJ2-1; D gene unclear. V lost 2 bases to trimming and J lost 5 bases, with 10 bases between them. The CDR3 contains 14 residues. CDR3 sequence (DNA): TGTGCCAGCAGTTTAATTTACGGTAACAATGAGCAGTTCTTC. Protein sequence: CASSLIYGNNEQFF.

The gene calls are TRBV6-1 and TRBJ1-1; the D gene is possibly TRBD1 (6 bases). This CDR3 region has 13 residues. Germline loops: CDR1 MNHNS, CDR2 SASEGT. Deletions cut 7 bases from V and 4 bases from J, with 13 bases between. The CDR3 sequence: CASKGRGITEAFF. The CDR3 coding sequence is TGTGCCAGCAAGGGGAGGGGGATCACTGAAGCTTTCTTT.

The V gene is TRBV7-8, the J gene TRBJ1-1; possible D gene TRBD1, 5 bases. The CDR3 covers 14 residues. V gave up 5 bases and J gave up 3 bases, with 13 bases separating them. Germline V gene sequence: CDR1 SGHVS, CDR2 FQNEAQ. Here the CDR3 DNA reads TGTGCCAGCAGCCCAGGGTACAGCCACACTGAAGCTTTCTTT. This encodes CASSPGYSHTEAFF.

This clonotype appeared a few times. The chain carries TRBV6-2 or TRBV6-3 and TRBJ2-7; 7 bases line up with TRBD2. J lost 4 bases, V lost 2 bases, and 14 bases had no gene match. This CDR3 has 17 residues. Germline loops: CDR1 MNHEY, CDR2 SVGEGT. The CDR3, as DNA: TGTGCCAGCAGTTACAAGGCTAGCGGAGCCGACAAATACGAGCAGTACTTC. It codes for CASSYKASGADKYEQYF.

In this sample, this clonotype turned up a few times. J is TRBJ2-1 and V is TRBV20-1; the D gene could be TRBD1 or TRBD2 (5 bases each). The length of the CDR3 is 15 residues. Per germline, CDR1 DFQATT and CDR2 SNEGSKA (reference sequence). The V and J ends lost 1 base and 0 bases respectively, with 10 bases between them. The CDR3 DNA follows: TGCAGTGCTAGAGTCCCAGGGAGCTCCTACAATGAGCAGTTCTTC. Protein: CSARVPGSSYNEQFF.

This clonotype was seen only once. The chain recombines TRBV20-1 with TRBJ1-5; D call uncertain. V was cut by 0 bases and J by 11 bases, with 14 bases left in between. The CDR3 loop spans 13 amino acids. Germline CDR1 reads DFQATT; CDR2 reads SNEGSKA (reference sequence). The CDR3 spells CSARDSAVYAQHF. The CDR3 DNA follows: TGCAGTGCTAGAGATTCGGCCGTTTACGCCCAGCATTTT.

CDR3 DNA sequence: TGCGCCAGCAGGAAAAACGAGGAGGGTGGAGAGAGGAATGAGCAGTTCTTC. Its translation is CASRKNEEGGERNEQFF. This rearrangement joins TRBV5-1 to TRBJ2-1; weak D call: TRBD2 (6 bases). Trimming took off 5 bases at V and 7 bases at J, with 25 bases between the two ends. The CDR3 totals 17 residues. Looked up from germline, CDR1 is SGHRS and CDR2 is YFSETQ. Full variable domain (missing parts from reference TRBV5-1 and TRBJ2-1): KAGVTQTPRYLIKTRGQQVTLSCSPISGHRSVSWYQQTPGQGLQFLFEYFSETQRNKGNFPGRFSGRQFSNSRSEMNVSTLELGDSALYLCASRKNEEGGERNEQFFGPGTRLTVL.

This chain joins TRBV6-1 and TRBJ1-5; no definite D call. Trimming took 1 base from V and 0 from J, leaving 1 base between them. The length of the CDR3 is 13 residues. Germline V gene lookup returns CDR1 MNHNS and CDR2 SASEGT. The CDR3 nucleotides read TGTGCCAGCAGTGAAGTTAGCAATCAGCCCCAGCATTTT. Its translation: CASSEVSNQPQHF.

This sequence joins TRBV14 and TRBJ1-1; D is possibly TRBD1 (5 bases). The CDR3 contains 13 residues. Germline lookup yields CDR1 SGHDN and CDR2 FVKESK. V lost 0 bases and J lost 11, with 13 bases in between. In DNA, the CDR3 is TGTGCCAGCAGCCAAGATGGGGGTTCTCGTGCTTTCTTT. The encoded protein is CASSQDGGSRAFF. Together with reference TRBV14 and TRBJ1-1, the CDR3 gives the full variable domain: EAGVTQFPSHSVIEKGQTVTLRCDPISGHDNLYWYRRVMGKEIKFLLHFVKESKQDESGMPNNRFLAERTGGTYSTLKVQPAELEDSGVYFCASSQDGGSRAFFGQGTRLTVV.

The CDR3 sequence: CASSFPSVDFRNTYEQYF. DNA for the CDR3: TGTGCCAGCAGTTTTCCTAGCGTCGATTTTCGAAATACCTACGAGCAGTACTTC. This rearrangement joins TRBV28 to TRBJ2-7, with D perhaps matching TRBD2 (6 bases). There are 18 residues in the CDR3. Germline values: CDR1 MDHEN, CDR2 SYDVKM. Between the trimmed V and J ends, which lost 3 bases and 2 bases, there was a span of 23 bases.

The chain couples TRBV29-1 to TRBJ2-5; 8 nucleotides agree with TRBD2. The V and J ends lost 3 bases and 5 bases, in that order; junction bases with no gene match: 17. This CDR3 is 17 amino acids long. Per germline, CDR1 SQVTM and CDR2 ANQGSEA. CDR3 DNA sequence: TGCAGCGTTGACTACACCCAGACTAGCGAGACCTGGGAGACCCAGTACTTC. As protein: CSVDYTQTSETWETQYF.

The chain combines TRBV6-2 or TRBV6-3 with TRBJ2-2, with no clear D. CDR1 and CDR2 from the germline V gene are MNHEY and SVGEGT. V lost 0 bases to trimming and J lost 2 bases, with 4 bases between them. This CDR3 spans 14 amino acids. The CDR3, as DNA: TGTGCCAGCAGTTACTCTGACAACACCGGGGAGCTGTTTTTT. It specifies CASSYSDNTGELFF.

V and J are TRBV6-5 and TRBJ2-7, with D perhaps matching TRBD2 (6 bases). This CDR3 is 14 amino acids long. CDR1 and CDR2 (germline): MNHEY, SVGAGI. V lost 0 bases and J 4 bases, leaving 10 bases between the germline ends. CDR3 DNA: TGTGCCAGCAGTTACTCCGGGAGAGAGTACGAGCAGTACTTC. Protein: CASSYSGREYEQYF.

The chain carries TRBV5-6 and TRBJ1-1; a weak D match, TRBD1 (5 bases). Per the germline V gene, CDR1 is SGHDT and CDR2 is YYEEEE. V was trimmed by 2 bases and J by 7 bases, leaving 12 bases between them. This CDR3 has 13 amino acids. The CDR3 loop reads CASSFGGRSEAFF. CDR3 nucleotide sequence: TGTGCCAGCAGCTTCGGGGGTCGAAGTGAAGCTTTCTTT. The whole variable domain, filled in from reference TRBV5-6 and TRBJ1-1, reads DAGVTQSPTHLIKTRGQQVTLRCSPKSGHDTVSWYQQALGQGPQFIFQYYEEEERQRGNFPDRFSGHQFPNYSSELNVNALLLGDSALYLCASSFGGRSEAFFGQGTRLTVV.